This T cell receptor beta chain is drawn from a study of blood T cell repertoires in COVID-19. This clone was counted a single time. Libraries were prepared by immunoSEQ multiplex PCR; TCRdb keeps only in-frame clonotypes and omits some of them. The table includes about 45,000 clones, roughly four fifths detected once. The germline gives CDR1 LNHDA, CDR2 SQIVND (reference sequence). J was trimmed by 8 bases and V by 6 bases; bases with no gene match: 12. The CDR3 is made up of 14 amino acids. The origin of this receptor is a human donor in a cohort sampled during active COVID-19. The chain has TRBV19 and TRBJ1-1, with 7 nucleotides matching TRBD1. Material: peripheral blood. The DNA for the CDR3 is TGTGCCAGTAGCTTCAACAGGGGCGCATCGGAAGCTTTCTTT. Encoded protein: CASSFNRGASEAFF. The whole variable domain, filled in from reference TRBV19 and TRBJ1-1, reads DGGITQSPKYLFRKEGQNVTLSCEQNLNHDAMYWYRQDPGQGLRLIYYSQIVNDFQKGDIAEGYSVSREKKESFPLTVTSAQKNPTAFYLCASSFNRGASEAFFGQGTRLTVV.